The T cell receptor beta chain under discussion was sequenced for a study of T cell responses to AZD1222 COVID-19 vaccine. Broader study findings: Recipients of two AZD1222 doses showed rising Spike-specific TCR breadth and depth. Unmutated variant regions are reportedly targeted by nearly half of spike-specific TCRs. Mostly white British, mostly female donors; authors suggested clonal diversity may be underestimated.

CDR1 is SEHNR and CDR2 is FQNEAQ in the germline V gene (reference sequence). V lost 0 bases and J 11 bases, leaving 11 bases between the germline ends. This CDR3 spans 12 amino acids. Data came from immunoSEQ multiplex PCR; TCRdb stores just in-frame clones and leaves some out. This repertoire shows 120,000 or so clones, more than 85% found once; its top ten account for about 7.1%. With regard to this clone: Its specificity is unknown.

The V gene is TRBV7-9, the J gene TRBJ2-7; D is undetermined. This TCR was sampled from an adult who received the AZD1222 COVID-19 vaccine. The source material was peripheral blood, sampled 28 days after the second AZD1222 dose. The CDR3 reads CASSLALGSEYF. CDR3 nucleotides: TGTGCCAGCAGCTTAGCTTTGGGTTCTGAGTACTTC. Using reference TRBV7-9 and TRBJ2-7 for the parts outside the CDR3, the full variable domain is DTGVSQNPRHKITKRGQNVTFRCDPISEHNRLYWYRQTLGQGPEFLTYFQNEAQLEKSRLLSDRFSAERPKGSFSTLEIQRTEQGDSAMYLCASSLALGSEYFGPGTRLTVT.